One sample yielded the 15 T cell receptor beta chains listed below, sequenced in a study of cytomegalovirus exposure and HLA in healthy donors. Primers: 60 Vbeta forward and 13 Jbeta reverse. Produced via immunoSEQ multiplex PCR; TCRdb's table is partial and in-frame only. The sample shows about 110,000 clones, over 70% of them seen only once. Sample: PBMCs. These receptors were taken from a boy younger than 18 in good health and CMV-seronegative.

This rearrangement joins TRBV19 to TRBJ2-1; TRBD2 matches 8 bases. CDR3 length equals 14 residues. Germline lookup yields CDR1 LNHDA and CDR2 SQIVND (reference sequence). Trimming cost V 9 bases and J 6 bases; bases outside gene matches: 10. The CDR3 spells CASTPQRESNEQFF. The CDR3 coding sequence is TGTGCCAGCACCCCCCAGCGGGAGAGCAATGAGCAGTTCTTC.

As to this clone: Distinct nucleotide sequences in the sample also encode this CDR3. The chain links TRBV30 to TRBJ2-7; D gene ambiguous. The length of the CDR3 is 11 residues. V gave up 2 bases and J gave up 4 bases, with 6 bases separating them. Per germline, CDR1 GTSNPN and CDR2 SVGIG (reference sequence). The CDR3 DNA reads TGTGCCTGGAGTCCTAGTTACGAGCAGTACTTC. Protein: CAWSPSYEQYF. The full variable domain, in which reference TRBV30 and TRBJ2-7 provide the parts outside the CDR3, is SQTIHQWPATLVQPVGSPLSLECTVEGTSNPNLYWYRQAAGRGLQLLFYSVGIGQISSEVPQNLSASRPQDRQFILSSKKLLLSDSGFYLCAWSPSYEQYFGPGTRLTVT.

The gene calls are TRBV7-9 and TRBJ2-1, with TRBD1 identical over 10 bases. V lost 5 bases and J lost 7; bases outside the gene matches: 5. The CDR3 covers 14 residues. CDR1 and CDR2 (germline): SEHNR, FQNEAQ (reference sequence). The CDR3 here is CASSPGTGENEQFF. DNA of the CDR3: TGTGCCAGCAGCCCCGGGACAGGGGAAAATGAGCAGTTCTTC.

This chain uses TRBV4-2 with TRBJ1-2, with D possibly TRBD1 on 6 matching bases. In germline, CDR1 is LGHNA, CDR2 YNFKEQ. The CDR3 is 14 residues long. Trimming removed 3 bases from V and 2 bases from J, with 10 bases in between. As DNA, the CDR3 is TGTGCCAGCAGCCACGTACAGGGAAACTATGGCTACACCTTC. Protein sequence: CASSHVQGNYGYTF.

The gene calls are TRBV6-1 and TRBJ1-5; D remains ambiguous. There are 15 residues in the CDR3. The germline gives CDR1 MNHNS, CDR2 SASEGT. V was pared by 4 bases and J by 6 bases, with 16 bases between. The CDR3 loop reads CASSAIIGGLQPQHF. In nucleotides, the CDR3 is TGTGCCAGCAGTGCTATTATCGGAGGGCTTCAGCCCCAGCATTTT.

This chain joins TRBV18 and TRBJ1-1; maybe TRBD1 (6 bases). Germline CDR1 KGHSH, CDR2 LQKENI. The CDR3 sequence is 14 residues long. V dropped 5 bases and J dropped 1 base, with 11 bases sitting between them. The CDR3 sequence: CASSTRDTNTEAFF. The CDR3 DNA reads TGTGCCAGCTCAACCCGGGACACGAACACTGAAGCTTTCTTT.

The chain uses TRBV28 and TRBJ2-7; weak D call: TRBD1 (6 bases). CDR3 size: 15 residues. Trimming cost V 7 bases and J 5 bases, with 21 bases left between them. The germline CDR1 and CDR2 sequences are MDHEN and SYDVKM. The CDR3 sequence: CASTLGPGVNHEQYF. CDR3 nucleotides: TGTGCCAGCACCCTAGGGCCAGGGGTTAATCACGAGCAGTACTTC. The entire variable domain, with the rest obtained from reference TRBV28 and TRBJ2-7, is as follows: DVKVTQSSRYLVKRTGEKVFLECVQDMDHENMFWYRQDPGLGLRLIYFSYDVKMKEKGDIPEGYSVSREKKERFSLILESASTNQTSMYLCASTLGPGVNHEQYFGPGTRLTVT.

This clone turned up a few times. The DNA is omitted, as the CDR3 cannot be located on it reliably, and the CDR3 follows TCRdb's listing. The chain is built from TRBV15 and TRBJ1-5. Germline CDR1 is LNHNV and CDR2 is YYDKDF (reference sequence). Including both end residues, the CDR3 is 13 amino acids long. The CDR3 here is CATSSTSNQPQHF.

In DNA form, the CDR3 reads TGTGCCAGCAGTGAAGGCCTAGCGGGAGTATACGAGCAGTACTTC. Translating it yields CASSEGLAGVYEQYF. The chain recombines TRBV6-1 with TRBJ2-7; TRBD2 matches at 10 bases. The germline V gene encodes CDR1 MNHNS and CDR2 SASEGT. The J segment lost 4 bases and the V segment lost 1 base, leaving 4 bases of the junction unmatched. This CDR3 is 15 amino acids long.

The rearrangement joins TRBV2 to TRBJ2-5; tentatively, D is TRBD2 (7 bases). Matching the DNA end better, TRBJ2-7 makes the J call doubtful. This CDR3 has 14 amino acids. The germline gives CDR1 SNHLY, CDR2 FYNNEI. The CDR3 spells CATGGASGAYEQYF. CDR3 nucleotides: TGTGCCACTGGGGGGGCAAGCGGTGCCTACGAGCAGTACTTC.

V and J are TRBV25-1 and TRBJ2-7; weak D call: TRBD2 (5 bases). Trimming removed 2 bases at V and 4 bases at J, with 15 bases between. There are 15 residues in the CDR3. CDR1 is MGHDK, CDR2 SYGVNS, per germline. The CDR3 region has the DNA TGTGCCAGCAGTGAACACCGCGGGTCTTCGTACGAGCAGTACTTC. Amino acid sequence: CASSEHRGSSYEQYF.

This clone was recorded a few times. The J gene is TRBJ2-2, the V gene TRBV2; 12 positions agree with TRBD2. Germline V gene data show CDR1 as SNHLY and CDR2 as FYNNEI. This CDR3 region has 15 residues. The junction had 3 bases not matched to a gene; V was cut back by 4 bases and J by 6 bases. CDR3 in DNA: TGTGCCAGCAGTGCCCTAGCGGGGGGGCCCGGGGAGCTGTTTTTT. Translated: CASSALAGGPGELFF.

V usage is TRBV18 and J usage is TRBJ1-2, with a weak D call TRBD1 (5 bases). V dropped 3 bases and J dropped 5 bases, with 10 bases sitting between them. This CDR3 spans 13 amino acids. Germline CDR1 KGHSH, CDR2 LQKENI. CDR3 nucleotides: TGTGCCAGCTCACCGATGGGGGGGTATGGCTACACCTTC. Amino acids: CASSPMGGYGYTF.

This chain connects TRBV5-1 to TRBJ2-2, with D maybe TRBD1 (5 bases). The V and J ends lost 4 bases and 1 base respectively, with 11 bases between them. The CDR3 sequence is 15 residues long. Looked up from germline, CDR1 is SGHRS and CDR2 is YFSETQ. CDR3 in DNA: TGCGCCAGCAGCGTCGACAGAGTGAACACCGGGGAGCTGTTTTTT. It is translated as CASSVDRVNTGELFF. The full variable domain, rest sourced from reference TRBV5-1 and TRBJ2-2, is KAGVTQTPRYLIKTRGQQVTLSCSPISGHRSVSWYQQTPGQGLQFLFEYFSETQRNKGNFPGRFSGRQFSNSRSEMNVSTLELGDSALYLCASSVDRVNTGELFFGEGSRLTVL.

The genes are TRBV28 and TRBJ1-5; D gene ambiguous. CDR3 length: 14 amino acids. Trimming pared 6 bases from V and 1 base from J, leaving 10 bases between. CDR1 MDHEN and CDR2 SYDVKM come from the germline V gene. This CDR3 is CASSEPGSNQPQHF. CDR3 nucleotides: TGTGCCAGCAGCGAGCCGGGGAGCAATCAGCCCCAGCATTTT.